Presented here are 17 T cell receptor beta chains from one specimen sequenced in a study of sequential checkpoint blockade in melanoma. Assay: immunoSEQ multiplex PCR; the TCRdb copy retains only in-frame clones and omits some. The table includes approximately 13,000 clones, 60% to 80% detected once. This sample's treatment: randomized to nivolumab then ipilimumab (arm A) or the reverse (arm B). Specimen: CD8+ T cells sorted from blood (inferred from file names), collected from a patient given nivolumab and ipilimumab in sequence. The origin of the receptors is a human patient with melanoma. Some clones in this sample may be carry-over from other donors' samples.

The chain links TRBV7-6 to TRBJ2-5; no clear D. Germline CDR1 is SGHVS and CDR2 is FNYEAQ. Trimming took 6 bases from V and 9 from J, leaving 17 bases between them. The CDR3 runs to 13 residues. CDR3 in amino acids: CASSSRLEWAQYF. CDR3 nucleotides: TGTGCCAGCAGTTCTCGACTGGAATGGGCCCAGTACTTC.

The J gene is TRBJ2-1, the V gene TRBV9, with D possibly matching TRBD2 (5 bases). V lost 4 bases and J lost 3, with 14 bases in between. The CDR3 runs to 15 residues. Germline CDR1 reads SGDLS; CDR2 reads YYNGEE. CDR3 coding DNA: TGTGCCAGCAGCTCAGCGGCACCATTCTACAATGAGCAGTTCTTC. Encoded protein: CASSSAAPFYNEQFF.

The CDR3 region is CASAPGEANYGYTF. The CDR3 DNA reads as TGTGCCAGCGCCCCCGGGGAGGCTAACTATGGCTACACCTTC. The chain links TRBV6-6 to TRBJ1-2; D not certain. The CDR3 sequence is 14 residues long. V was clipped by 8 bases and J by 0 bases, with 13 bases between them. Germline V lookup: CDR1 MNHNY, CDR2 SVGAGI (reference sequence).

V is TRBV4-1 and J is TRBJ2-1, with no clear D. In germline, CDR1 is MGHRA, CDR2 YSYEKL. The CDR3 has 12 residues. Trimming pared 0 bases from V and 6 bases from J, leaving 3 bases between. CDR3 DNA sequence: TGCGCCAGCAGCCAAGATATCAATGAGCAGTTCTTC. Amino acids: CASSQDINEQFF.

This chain uses TRBV30 with TRBJ2-7, with D possibly TRBD2 on 6 matching bases. Trimming pared 3 bases from V and 6 bases from J, leaving 18 bases between. CDR3 length equals 14 residues. The germline V gene encodes CDR1 GTSNPN and CDR2 SVGIG (reference sequence). CDR3 in DNA: TGTGCCTGGAGCCCTGCAGGTTGGGAGGTCGAGCAGTACTTC. Translating gives CAWSPAGWEVEQYF.

The chain is built from TRBV5-4 and TRBJ1-2, with 7 bases matching TRBD1. Trimming cost V 0 bases and J 3 bases; bases outside gene matches: 5. CDR1 and CDR2 (germline): SGHNT, YYREEE (reference sequence). This CDR3 has 15 amino acids. This CDR3 reads CASSLEGAAYYGYTF. CDR3 DNA sequence: TGTGCCAGCAGCTTGGAGGGGGCAGCATACTATGGCTACACCTTC.

The chain recombines TRBV4-1 with TRBJ1-5; TRBD1 matches 9 bases. V lost 2 bases to trimming and J lost 1 base; unmatched junction nucleotides: 6. This CDR3 spans 17 amino acids. CDR1 is MGHRA, CDR2 YSYEKL, per germline. The CDR3 DNA reads as TGCGCCAGCAGCCAATCGCCGGGACAGGGAAGCAATCAGCCCCAGCATTTT. It is translated as CASSQSPGQGSNQPQHF.

This rearrangement joins TRBV27 to TRBJ2-2, with TRBD2 as a possible D gene (6 bases). The CDR3 loop spans 13 amino acids. V was clipped by 3 bases and J by 6 bases, with 8 bases between them. In germline, CDR1 is MNHEY, CDR2 SMNVEV (reference sequence). CDR3 DNA: TGTGCCAGCAGTTTCGGGGAGGCCGGGGAGCTGTTTTTT. This codes for CASSFGEAGELFF.

This clone was observed a few times. Here the CDR3 reads CASRSTDRGPNTEAFF. The DNA for the CDR3 is TGTGCCAGTCGCTCGACGGACAGGGGCCCGAACACTGAAGCTTTCTTT. This chain connects TRBV7-9 to TRBJ1-1, with 9 bases fitting TRBD1. The CDR3 is 16 amino acids. Germline V gene lookup returns CDR1 SEHNR and CDR2 FQNEAQ (reference sequence). V was pared by 9 bases and J by 1 base, with 12 bases of the junction left unmatched.

The rearrangement joins TRBV4-1 to TRBJ1-5; D is perhaps TRBD1 (5 bases). Germline assignment: CDR1 MGHRA and CDR2 YSYEKL. V was pared by 0 bases and J by 4 bases, with 22 bases between. This CDR3 has 19 residues. This CDR3 reads CASSQDVWGGTSLNQPQHF. The DNA of the CDR3 is TGCGCCAGCAGCCAAGACGTGTGGGGGGGGACTTCCCTGAATCAGCCCCAGCATTTT.

This clone was observed a few times. This chain joins TRBV19 and TRBJ1-2; the match to TRBD1 covers 9 bases. V was pared by 5 bases and J by 6 bases, with 19 bases of the junction left unmatched. Per germline, CDR1 LNHDA and CDR2 SQIVND (reference sequence). The CDR3 extends over 18 amino acids. The CDR3 loop is CASSARPGQGLFWHGYTF. CDR3 coding DNA: TGTGCCAGTAGTGCCCGACCGGGACAGGGTTTATTTTGGCATGGCTACACCTTC.

The genes are TRBV5-6 and TRBJ1-5, with D possibly matching TRBD1 (5 bases). CDR1 and CDR2 (germline): SGHDT, YYEEEE. The CDR3 is made up of 19 amino acids. The V gene lost 0 bases and the J gene lost 2 bases, with 21 bases spanning the gap. The CDR3 is CASSLGGLGRTLRNQPQHF. The CDR3 DNA sequence: TGTGCCAGCAGCTTGGGGGGTCTGGGGCGGACCTTACGCAATCAGCCCCAGCATTTT.

The chain recombines TRBV15 with TRBJ2-7; 8 nucleotides agree with TRBD1. Germline V lookup: CDR1 LNHNV, CDR2 YYDKDF (reference sequence). CDR3 length: 14 amino acids. The V segment lost 3 bases and the J segment 6 bases; nucleotides outside the gene matches: 7. For the CDR3, the DNA is TGTGCCACCAGCAGGAGACAGGGGACGGTCGAGCAGTACTTC. Translating gives CATSRRQGTVEQYF. The complete variable domain, with remaining parts taken from reference TRBV15 and TRBJ2-7, reads DAMVIQNPRYQVTQFGKPVTLSCSQTLNHNVMYWYQQKSSQAPKLLFHYYDKDFNNEADTPDNFQSRRPNTSFCFLDIRSPGLGDTAMYLCATSRRQGTVEQYFGPGTRLTVT.

This chain joins TRBV4-3 and TRBJ1-1; no definite D call. This CDR3 comprises 18 residues. Trimming left V 0 bases short and J 0 bases short, with 17 bases between. CDR1 and CDR2 from the germline V gene are LGHNA and YSLEER. CDR3 sequence (DNA): TGCGCCAGCAGCCAAGATGCTGGCGGCGCCTCTGTGAACACTGAAGCTTTCTTT. Protein: CASSQDAGGASVNTEAFF.

The chain uses TRBV4-3 and TRBJ2-5; D remains unclear. CDR3 length: 15 residues. Germline-derived CDR1 and CDR2 are LGHNA and YSLEER. V shed 0 bases and J shed 1 base, with 9 bases lying between them. CDR3 sequence reads: CASSQDFGIQETQYF. In DNA, the CDR3 is TGCGCCAGCAGCCAAGATTTCGGTATCCAAGAGACCCAGTACTTC.

J is TRBJ2-2 and V is TRBV20-1; perhaps TRBD2 as D (6 bases). The V gene's germline CDR1 is DFQATT and CDR2 SNEGSKA (reference sequence). CDR3 size: 11 residues. Trimming cost V 3 bases and J 9 bases, with 8 bases left between them. Here the CDR3 DNA reads TGCAGTGCTAGGGAGGGAAGGGAGCTGTTTTTT. This gives the protein CSAREGRELFF.

The genes are TRBV5-4 and TRBJ2-7; D is unclear. Trimming stripped 4 bases from V and 3 bases from J, with 8 bases between. The V gene's germline CDR1 is SGHNT and CDR2 YYREEE (reference sequence). There are 12 residues in the CDR3. The CDR3 here is CASSLNRYEQYF. CDR3 bases: TGTGCCAGCAGCCTAAACCGCTACGAGCAGTACTTC.